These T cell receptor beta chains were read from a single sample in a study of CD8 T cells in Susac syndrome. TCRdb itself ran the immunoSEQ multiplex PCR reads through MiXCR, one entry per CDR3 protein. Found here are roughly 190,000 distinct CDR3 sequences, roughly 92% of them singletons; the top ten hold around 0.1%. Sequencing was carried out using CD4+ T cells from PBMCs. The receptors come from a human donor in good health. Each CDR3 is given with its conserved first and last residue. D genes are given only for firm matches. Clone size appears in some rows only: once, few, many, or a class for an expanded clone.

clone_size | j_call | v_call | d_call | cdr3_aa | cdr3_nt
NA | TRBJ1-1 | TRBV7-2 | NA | CATAGGWNTEAFF | TGTGCCACGGCGGGGGGGTGGAACACTGAAGCTTTCTTT
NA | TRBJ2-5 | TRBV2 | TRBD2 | CATGPLAGKTETQYF | TGTGCCACTGGACCCCTAGCGGGGAAGACGGAGACCCAGTACTTC
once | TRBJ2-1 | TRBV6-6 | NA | CASSYDPGRNEQFF | TGTGCCAGCAGTTACGACCCGGGCCGCAATGAGCAGTTCTTC
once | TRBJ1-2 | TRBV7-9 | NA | CASSSSGLTTPLKGYTF | TGTGCCAGCAGCTCTTCGGGACTAACGACGCCCCTGAAAGGCTACACCTTC
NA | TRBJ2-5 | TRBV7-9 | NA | CASSPRGGGQETQYF | TGTGCCAGCAGCCCTAGAGGAGGGGGCCAAGAGACCCAGTACTTC
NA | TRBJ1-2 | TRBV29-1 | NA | CSVEDRRGYTF | TGCAGCGTTGAAGATCGTAGGGGCTACACCTTC
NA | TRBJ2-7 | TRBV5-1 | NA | CASSLRGPLKNEQYF | TGCGCCAGCAGCTTGCGGGGCCCTCTAAAGAACGAGCAGTACTTC
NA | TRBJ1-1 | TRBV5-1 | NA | CASSPAGTLGTEAFF | TGCGCCAGCAGCCCCGCCGGGACCCTAGGGACTGAAGCTTTCTTT
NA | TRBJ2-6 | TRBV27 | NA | CASSSISGANVLTF | TGTGCCAGCAGTTCCATATCTGGGGCCAACGTCCTGACTTTC
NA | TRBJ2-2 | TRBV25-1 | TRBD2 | CASIASGGLNTGELFF | TGTGCCAGCATCGCTAGCGGGGGGCTTAACACCGGGGAGCTGTTTTTT
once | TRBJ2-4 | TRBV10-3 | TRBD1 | CAISARKGGEGAKNIQYF | TGTGCCATCAGTGCGCGGAAAGGGGGCGAAGGAGCCAAAAACATTCAGTACTTC
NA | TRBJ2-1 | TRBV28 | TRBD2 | CASSSTGGRNEQFF | TGTGCCAGCAGTTCGACGGGGGGGCGCAATGAGCAGTTCTTC
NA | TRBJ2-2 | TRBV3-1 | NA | CASSQEPSPAGGELFF | TGTGCCAGCAGCCAAGAGCCCTCTCCGGCGGGCGGGGAGCTGTTTTTT
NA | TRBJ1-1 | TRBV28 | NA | CASRAGLMNTEAFF | TGTGCCAGCAGAGCCGGGCTCATGAACACTGAAGCTTTCTTT